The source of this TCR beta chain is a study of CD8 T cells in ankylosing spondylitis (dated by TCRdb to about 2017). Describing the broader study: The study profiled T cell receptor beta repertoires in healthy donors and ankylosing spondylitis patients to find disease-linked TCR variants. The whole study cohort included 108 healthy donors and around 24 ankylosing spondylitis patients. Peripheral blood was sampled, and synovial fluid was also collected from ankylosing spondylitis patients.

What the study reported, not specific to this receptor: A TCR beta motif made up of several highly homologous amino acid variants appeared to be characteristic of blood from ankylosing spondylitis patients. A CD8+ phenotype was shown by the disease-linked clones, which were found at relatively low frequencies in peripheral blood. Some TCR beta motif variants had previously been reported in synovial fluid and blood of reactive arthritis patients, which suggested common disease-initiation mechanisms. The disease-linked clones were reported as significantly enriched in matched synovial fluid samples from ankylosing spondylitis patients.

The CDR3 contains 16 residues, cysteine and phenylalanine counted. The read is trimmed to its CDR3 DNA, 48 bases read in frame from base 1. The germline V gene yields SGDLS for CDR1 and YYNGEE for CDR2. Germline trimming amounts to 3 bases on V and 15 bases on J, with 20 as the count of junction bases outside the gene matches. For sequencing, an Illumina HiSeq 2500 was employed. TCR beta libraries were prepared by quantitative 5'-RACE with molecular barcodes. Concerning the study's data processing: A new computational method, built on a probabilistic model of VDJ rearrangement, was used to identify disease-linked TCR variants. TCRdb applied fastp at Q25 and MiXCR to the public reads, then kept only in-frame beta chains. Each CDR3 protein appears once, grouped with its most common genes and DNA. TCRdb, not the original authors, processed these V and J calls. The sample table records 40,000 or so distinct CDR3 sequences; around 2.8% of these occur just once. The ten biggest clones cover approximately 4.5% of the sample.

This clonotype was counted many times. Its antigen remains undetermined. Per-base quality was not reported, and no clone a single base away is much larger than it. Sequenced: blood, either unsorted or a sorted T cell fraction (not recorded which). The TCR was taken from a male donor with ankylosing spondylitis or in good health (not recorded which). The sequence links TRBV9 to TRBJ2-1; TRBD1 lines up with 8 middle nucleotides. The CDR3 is CASSARPLQGGARGFF. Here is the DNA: TGTGCCAGCAGCGCCCGACCGTTACAGGGGGGCGCGAGGGGGTTCTTC.